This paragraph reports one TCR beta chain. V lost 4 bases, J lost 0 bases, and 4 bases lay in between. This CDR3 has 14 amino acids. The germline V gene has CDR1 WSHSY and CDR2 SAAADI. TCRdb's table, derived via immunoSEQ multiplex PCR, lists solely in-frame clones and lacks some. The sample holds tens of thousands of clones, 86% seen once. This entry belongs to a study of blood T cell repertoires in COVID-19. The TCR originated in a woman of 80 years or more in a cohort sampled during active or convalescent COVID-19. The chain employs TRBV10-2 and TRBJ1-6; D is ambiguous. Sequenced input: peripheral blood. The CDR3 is CASSGGSYNSPLHF. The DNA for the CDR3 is TGCGCCAGCAGTGGAGGCTCCTATAATTCACCCCTCCACTTT.